This entry describes one T cell receptor (beta chain). This record comes from a study of cytomegalovirus exposure and HLA in healthy donors. Researchers ran the PCR with 60 Vbeta and 13 Jbeta primers. TCRdb keeps only in-frame clones here, not all; method: immunoSEQ multiplex PCR. The sample lists more than 110,000 clones; roughly 80% were seen once. V lost 2 bases and J lost 2, with 9 bases in between. The germline CDR1 and CDR2 sequences are SEHNR and FQNEAQ (reference sequence). The CDR3 contains 14 residues. The genes are TRBV7-9 and TRBJ1-1; D unresolved. The TCR comes from a woman aged 50 to 60 in good health and CMV-seronegative. Sequenced material: PBMCs. In nucleotides, the CDR3 is TGTGCCAGCAGCTTACTGGCGACAAACACTGAAGCTTTCTTT. It specifies CASSLLATNTEAFF.